This passage covers 8 T cell receptor beta chains from one sample sequenced in a study of CD8 T cells in ankylosing spondylitis. Study-wide results and limits: Seemingly distinctive of ankylosing spondylitis blood was a TCR beta motif formed by eight highly homologous variants.

In TCRdb, the 5' RACE reads were re-called with MiXCR into one record per CDR3 protein. Of some 840,000 distinct CDR3 sequences in the sample, about 11% were seen once. Their target antigens are unknown. Material for sequencing was blood, either unsorted or a sorted T cell fraction (not recorded which). The receptor source for this set is a male donor with ankylosing spondylitis.

V usage is TRBV7-6 and J usage is TRBJ1-5; D gene unclear. Germline V gives CDR1 SGHVS, CDR2 FNYEAQ. The CDR3 is 15 amino acids. The V end was cut by 5 bases, the J end by 5 bases, with 16 bases between. CDR3 coding DNA: TGTGCCAGCAGCCCCTGGACGGGGAAGGATCAGCCCCAGCATTTT. Translating it yields CASSPWTGKDQPQHF. The whole variable domain, filled in from reference TRBV7-6 and TRBJ1-5, reads GAGVSQSPRYKVTKRGQDVALRCDPISGHVSLYWYRQALGQGPEFLTYFNYEAQQDKSGLPNDRFSAERPEGSISTLTIQRTEQRDSAMYRCASSPWTGKDQPQHFGDGTRLSIL.

V and J are TRBV20-1 and TRBJ1-6, with D maybe TRBD1 (6 bases). Trimming took 0 bases from V and 9 from J, leaving 18 bases between them. Germline V gene lookup returns CDR1 DFQATT and CDR2 SNEGSKA (reference sequence). CDR3 length: 16 residues. CDR3 region: CSAREYAGEIGSPLHF. CDR3 sequence (DNA): TGCAGTGCTAGAGAATATGCAGGGGAGATAGGTTCACCCCTCCACTTT.

The table lists this clonotype with a few counts. The chain uses TRBV6-1 and TRBJ1-3; D gene ambiguous. V lost 7 bases and J lost 0, with 13 bases in between. CDR3 length equals 15 residues. CDR1 and CDR2 from the germline V gene are MNHNS and SASEGT. CDR3 nucleotides: TGTGCCAGCACCTACCCGGGCCGCTCTGGAAACACCATATATTTT. Amino acids: CASTYPGRSGNTIYF.

This clonotype has at least ten counts. This chain links TRBV29-1 with TRBJ2-5; 10 bases agree with TRBD2. Germline V gene data show CDR1 as SQVTM and CDR2 as ANQGSEA. The CDR3 runs 14 residues. Losses at the gene ends were 5 bases for V and 4 bases for J; bases not matched to a gene: 7. As DNA, the CDR3 is TGCAGCGTTTTAGCGGGGGGAATCAGAGAGACCCAGTACTTC. This translates into CSVLAGGIRETQYF.

This clonotype was observed a handful of times. The chain has TRBV12-3 or TRBV12-4 and TRBJ2-6; no firm D call. This CDR3 comprises 15 residues. V dropped 3 bases and J dropped 0 bases, with 6 bases sitting between them. CDR3 loop: CASSFTSSGANVLTF. In DNA, the CDR3 is TGTGCCAGCAGTTTCACAAGCTCTGGGGCCAACGTCCTGACTTTC.

This clonotype showed up just a few times. CDR3 sequence reads: CASSKTTGGGMADTQYF. The CDR3 DNA follows: TGTGCCAGCAGCAAGACGACGGGTGGGGGAATGGCAGATACGCAGTATTTT. The rearrangement links TRBV5-6 to TRBJ2-3, with D perhaps matching TRBD1 or TRBD2 (5 bases each). CDR1 is SGHDT and CDR2 is YYEEEE in the germline V gene. The CDR3 spans 17 residues. Trimming left V 4 bases short and J 4 bases short, with 22 bases between.

This clonotype has more than one count but fewer than ten. Compared with germline, one end of the junction differs, possibly owing to a read error. This chain connects TRBV20-1 to TRBJ1-2, with TRBD1 matching 10 bases. The germline V gene has CDR1 DFQATT and CDR2 SNEGSKA (reference sequence). This CDR3 spans 12 amino acids. CDR3 residues: CSASRDRGDRGF. The CDR3 nucleotides read TGCAGTGCTAGCCGGGACAGGGGCGACCGGGGCTTC.

This clonotype was seen a handful of times. The chain links TRBV29-1 to TRBJ1-1; D unresolved. The germline V gene has CDR1 SQVTM and CDR2 ANQGSEA. The CDR3 contains 11 residues. V was trimmed by 7 bases and J by 4 bases, leaving 10 bases between them. CDR3 amino acids: CSGQRFTEAFF. For the CDR3, the DNA is TGCAGCGGGCAGAGGTTCACTGAAGCTTTCTTT.